A single TCR beta chain is shown here with its context. Its antigen is currently unknown. CDR1 is DFQATT, CDR2 SNEGSKA, per germline (reference sequence). This CDR3 contains 13 residues. Unmatched junction bases numbered 4, after V lost 5 bases and J lost 3 bases. The source of the sample is a study of blood T cells in healthy people across ages. General study results and limits: Older age coincided with a roughly linear decline in TCR beta diversity per million T cells.

Combining a sample-barcoded 5' primer with a J-beta primer mix, a second PCR ran for roughly 6 to 11 cycles. MiXCR, run by TCRdb on the 5' RACE reads, gives a single entry per CDR3 protein. Of roughly 700,000 distinct CDR3 sequences in the sample, roughly 49% were seen once. The chain couples TRBV20-1 to TRBJ2-3, with 8 bases that match TRBD1. The sequence derives from a woman in her sixties in good health. The sequenced sample was blood. CDR3 sequence reads: CSAEDRATDTQYF. The CDR3 DNA is TGCAGTGCTGAGGACAGGGCTACAGATACGCAGTATTTT.